This T cell receptor (beta chain) is from a study of cytomegalovirus exposure and HLA in healthy donors. Findings and caveats of the study: In an earlier analysis, about 87% or about 30%: the productive usage of most TCR beta V segments. In a later analysis, HLA-associated beta chains showed higher expansion and lower generation probabilities than comparable chains.

On this clone itself: As yet, its antigen is unknown.

PCR amplification relied on 60 Vbeta primers (plus 13 Jbeta primers). Using immunoSEQ multiplex PCR, the repertoire was profiled, and TCRdb retains in-frame clones only, with some absent. The table includes more than 90,000 clones, more than 60% detected once. Germline V gene sequence: CDR1 SGDLS, CDR2 YYNGEE. The CDR3 consists of 15 residues. J gave up 6 bases and V 2 bases, and 7 bases lay outside the gene matches. The receptor comes from a human donor in good health. This rearrangement joins TRBV9 to TRBJ2-3, with 9 bases matching TRBD2. The sample was PBMCs. CDR3 DNA: TGTGCCAGCAGCGTCCTAGCGGGAATGGGTGATACGCAGTATTTT. It specifies CASSVLAGMGDTQYF.